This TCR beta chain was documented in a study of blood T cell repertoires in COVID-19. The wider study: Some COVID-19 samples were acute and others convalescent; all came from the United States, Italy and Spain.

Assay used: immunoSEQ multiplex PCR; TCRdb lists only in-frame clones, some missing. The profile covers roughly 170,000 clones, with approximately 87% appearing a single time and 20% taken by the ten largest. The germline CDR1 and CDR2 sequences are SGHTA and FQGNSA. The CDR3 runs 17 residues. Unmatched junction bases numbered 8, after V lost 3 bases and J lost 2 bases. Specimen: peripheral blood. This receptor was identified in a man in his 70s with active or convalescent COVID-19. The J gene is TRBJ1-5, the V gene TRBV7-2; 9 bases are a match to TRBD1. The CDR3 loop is CASSLGQGDRGNQPQHF. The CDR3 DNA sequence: TGTGCCAGCAGCTTGGGACAGGGTGATAGGGGCAATCAGCCCCAGCATTTT.